The 20 T cell receptor beta chains in this list originate from one sample, sequenced in a study of T cell responses to AZD1222 COVID-19 vaccine. Sequenced by immunoSEQ multiplex PCR; TCRdb stores in-frame clones only, minus some. The table shows some 100,000 clones, with less than 90% occurring only once. The source was peripheral blood, collected on day 0 of AZD1222 vaccination. These receptors all come from an adult in good health.

The chain couples TRBV3-1 (or the pseudogene TRBV3-2) to TRBJ2-1, with 9 bases lining up with TRBD2. With 4 bases clipped from V and 1 base from J, the junction kept 14 bases outside the gene matches. The CDR3 has 19 amino acids. Germline V CDR1 and CDR2: LGHDT, YNNKEL (reference sequence). DNA for the CDR3: TGTGCCAGCAGCCTTCCCCGGGGGCGGGAGGGCCCTTCCTACAATGAGCAGTTCTTC. This translates into CASSLPRGREGPSYNEQFF.

V and J are TRBV5-6 and TRBJ2-3; 13 bases align to TRBD2. Germline-derived CDR1 and CDR2 are SGHDT and YYEEEE. The CDR3 is made up of 15 amino acids. V shed 4 bases and J 6 bases; nucleotides not matched to a gene: 5. In nucleotides, the CDR3 is TGTGCCAGCAGCCTACTAGCGGGAGGGCCCGATACGCAGTATTTT. This gives the protein CASSLLAGGPDTQYF. Variable domain in full (rest from reference TRBV5-6 and TRBJ2-3): DAGVTQSPTHLIKTRGQQVTLRCSPKSGHDTVSWYQQALGQGPQFIFQYYEEEERQRGNFPDRFSGHQFPNYSSELNVNALLLGDSALYLCASSLLAGGPDTQYFGPGTRLTVL.

The sample holds one count of this clone. This chain connects TRBV27 to TRBJ1-6; D is unclear. Germline V gene data show CDR1 as MNHEY and CDR2 as SMNVEV (reference sequence). The CDR3 has 16 amino acids. V was clipped by 8 bases and J by 4 bases, with 18 bases between them. In DNA form, the CDR3 reads TGTGCCAGCGGGCGGTTGCCCCCAGCATATAATTCACCCCTCCACTTT. Translation gives CASGRLPPAYNSPLHF.

This chain connects TRBV14 to TRBJ1-1, with D perhaps matching TRBD1 (5 bases). This CDR3 contains 15 residues. Looked up from germline, CDR1 is SGHDN and CDR2 is FVKESK. Trimming removed 1 base from V and 1 base from J, with 10 bases in between. The CDR3 is CASSQVGQQNTEAFF. Written as DNA, the CDR3 is TGTGCCAGCAGCCAAGTAGGACAACAGAACACTGAAGCTTTCTTT.

This chain connects TRBV5-1 to TRBJ2-3, with TRBD2 identical over 10 bases. CDR1 is SGHRS and CDR2 is YFSETQ in the germline V gene. CDR3 length: 17 amino acids. V was pared by 0 bases and J by 2 bases, with 6 bases of the junction left unmatched. In DNA form, the CDR3 reads TGCGCCAGCAGCTTGGGGGTTAGCGGGAGGTACACAGATACGCAGTATTTT. Protein product: CASSLGVSGRYTDTQYF. The full variable domain, with the rest looked up from reference TRBV5-1 and TRBJ2-3, is KAGVTQTPRYLIKTRGQQVTLSCSPISGHRSVSWYQQTPGQGLQFLFEYFSETQRNKGNFPGRFSGRQFSNSRSEMNVSTLELGDSALYLCASSLGVSGRYTDTQYFGPGTRLTVL.

V and J are TRBV7-2 and TRBJ2-3; 12 nucleotides match TRBD2. CDR1 and CDR2 (germline): SGHTA, FQGNSA. V lost 4 bases, J lost 6 bases, and 8 bases stayed unmatched. The CDR3 runs to 16 residues. CDR3 nucleotides: TGTGCCAGCAGCTCCCAGCTAGCGGGAGGGAGGGATACGCAGTATTTT. Translation: CASSSQLAGGRDTQYF.

This chain uses TRBV7-3 with TRBJ2-3, with 7 bases matching TRBD2. V dropped 6 bases and J dropped 4; count of bases not matched to a gene: 7. The CDR3 is 14 residues long. Germline loops: CDR1 SGHTA, CDR2 FQGTGA. The CDR3 sequence is CASSTGTTADTQYF. CDR3 in DNA: TGTGCCAGCAGTACCGGGACTACCGCAGATACGCAGTATTTT.

V and J are TRBV7-9 and TRBJ2-5; D unclear. V was shortened by 5 bases and J by 0 bases, with 10 bases between the two germline ends. The CDR3 loop spans 14 amino acids. The germline V gene encodes CDR1 SEHNR and CDR2 FQNEAQ (reference sequence). CDR3 coding DNA: TGTGCCAGCAGCCCTAGTGTGTACCAAGAGACCCAGTACTTC. Protein product: CASSPSVYQETQYF.

The chain is built from TRBV7-2 and TRBJ2-4; D might be TRBD1 or TRBD2, each matching 5 bases. CDR1 is SGHTA and CDR2 is FQGNSA in the germline V gene. V was pared by 5 bases and J by 9 bases, with 20 bases between. The CDR3 spans 15 residues. CDR3 DNA: TGTGCCAGCAGCGCCGAGGCGGGTAGCAGGGTCATTCAGTACTTC. As protein: CASSAEAGSRVIQYF. Full variable domain (remainder filled in from reference TRBV7-2 and TRBJ2-4): GAGVSQSPSNKVTEKGKDVELRCDPISGHTALYWYRQSLGQGLEFLIYFQGNSAPDKSGLPSDRFSAERTGGSVSTLTIQRTQQEDSAVYLCASSAEAGSRVIQYFGAGTRLSVL.

This clone appeared once. The rearrangement joins TRBV10-3 to TRBJ1-1; 7 nucleotides line up with TRBD1. The CDR3 is 14 residues long. The germline V gene encodes CDR1 ENHRY and CDR2 SYGVKD. The trim removed 11 bases at V and 1 base at J, leaving 10 bases unmatched. CDR3 DNA: TGTGCCTCAACAACCCCAGGGGGGAACACTGAAGCTTTCTTT. Translating gives CASTTPGGNTEAFF.

This clone appeared once. The chain recombines TRBV7-2 with TRBJ2-3; D may be TRBD2 (6 bases). Germline V gene sequence: CDR1 SGHTA, CDR2 FQGNSA. Trimming took off 2 bases at V and 0 bases at J, with 15 bases between the two ends. This CDR3 comprises 17 residues. CDR3 amino acids: CASSLIGGSSSTDTQYF. Here the CDR3 DNA reads TGTGCCAGCAGCTTAATTGGGGGGTCTTCTAGCACAGATACGCAGTATTTT.

The chain couples TRBV5-8 to TRBJ2-2; TRBD2 matches 7 bases. This CDR3 has 17 amino acids. V trimming: 4 bases; J trimming: 2 bases; junction bases outside the gene matches: 11. Germline assignment: CDR1 SGHTS and CDR2 YDEGEE. CDR3 coding DNA: TGTGCCAGCAGCCCCGGGGGGACGGCGGTTAACACCGGGGAGCTGTTTTTT. Encoded protein: CASSPGGTAVNTGELFF.

This chain joins TRBV5-1 and TRBJ2-7, with 10 bases identical to TRBD2. Germline CDR1 reads SGHRS; CDR2 reads YFSETQ. V was clipped by 4 bases and J by 1 base; unmatched bases: 8. The CDR3 has 16 residues. The CDR3: CASSPLNSGGSYEQYF. CDR3 coding DNA: TGCGCCAGCAGCCCTCTTAATAGCGGGGGGTCCTACGAGCAGTACTTC. Filled out from reference TRBV5-1 and TRBJ2-7, the complete variable domain reads KAGVTQTPRYLIKTRGQQVTLSCSPISGHRSVSWYQQTPGQGLQFLFEYFSETQRNKGNFPGRFSGRQFSNSRSEMNVSTLELGDSALYLCASSPLNSGGSYEQYFGPGTRLTVT.

The chain recombines TRBV6-5 with TRBJ1-2; D is ambiguous. Trimming removed 8 bases at V and 0 bases at J, with 16 bases between. The germline gives CDR1 MNHEY, CDR2 SVGAGI. CDR3 size: 15 residues. This CDR3 is CASLGLGLANYGYTF. CDR3 nucleotide sequence: TGTGCCAGCCTCGGGCTGGGATTAGCTAACTATGGCTACACCTTC.

The V and J genes are TRBV7-3 and TRBJ2-6, with TRBD1 identical over 8 bases. This CDR3 region has 15 residues. Germline CDR1 reads SGHTA; CDR2 reads FQGTGA. The V gene end was trimmed by 6 bases and the J gene end by 2 bases; junction bases not matched to a gene: 3. The CDR3 bases are TGTGCCAGCAGGGACAGGGAAGCTGGGGCCAACGTCCTGACTTTC. This sequence encodes CASRDREAGANVLTF. Together with reference TRBV7-3 and TRBJ2-6, the CDR3 gives the full variable domain: GAGVSQTPSNKVTEKGKYVELRCDPISGHTALYWYRQSLGQGPEFLIYFQGTGAADDSGLPNDRFFAVRPEGSVSTLKIQRTERGDSAVYLCASRDREAGANVLTFGAGSRLTVL.

This chain connects TRBV2 to TRBJ2-7; perhaps TRBD2 as D (5 bases). CDR3 length equals 16 residues. Germline values: CDR1 SNHLY, CDR2 FYNNEI. V lost 6 bases and J lost 1, with 19 bases in between. The CDR3: CASRDPAGALSYEQYF. The CDR3 DNA reads TGTGCCAGCAGGGACCCGGCGGGCGCTCTATCCTACGAGCAGTACTTC.

The V call is TRBV29-1, the J call TRBJ1-1; TRBD1 is a possible D gene (6 bases). Germline CDR1 reads SQVTM; CDR2 reads ANQGSEA. The CDR3 length is 14 residues. The V end was cut by 1 base, the J end by 3 bases, with 12 bases between. The CDR3: CSVEVQGTDTEAFF. In DNA, the CDR3 is TGCAGCGTTGAAGTACAGGGAACGGACACTGAAGCTTTCTTT.

This chain links TRBV4-3 with TRBJ2-2; TRBD2 matches 8 bases. Looked up from germline, CDR1 is LGHNA and CDR2 is YSLEER. This CDR3 has 18 amino acids. V shed 0 bases, J shed 6 bases, and the junction held 12 bases outside the gene matches. The CDR3 nucleotides read TGCGCCAGCAGCCAAGATGTCCTAGCGGGCTCCGGGTCCGGGGAGCTGTTTTTT. Translation gives CASSQDVLAGSGSGELFF.

Here the CDR3 DNA reads TGTGCCAGCAGCTTAGGGACAGGGGCCGGAGATACGCAGTATTTT. The encoded protein is CASSLGTGAGDTQYF. The chain couples TRBV7-9 to TRBJ2-3; 9 positions match TRBD1. Germline V lookup: CDR1 SEHNR, CDR2 FQNEAQ (reference sequence). Trimming removed 1 base from V and 5 bases from J; junction bases left unmatched: 4. The CDR3 runs to 15 residues.

The V and J genes are TRBV28 and TRBJ1-1; D ambiguous. The CDR3 sequence is 14 residues long. The germline gives CDR1 MDHEN, CDR2 SYDVKM. V was trimmed by 7 bases and J by 0 bases, leaving 12 bases between them. CDR3 DNA: TGTGCCAGCACTCCCCCGGGCCTGAACACTGAAGCTTTCTTT. It codes for CASTPPGLNTEAFF.